This TCR beta chain was sequenced during a study of blood T cell repertoires in COVID-19. On the study more broadly: From the United States, Italy and Spain came samples of acute and convalescent COVID-19. PBMCs, B-cell-depleted T cells, or T cells provided the cDNA or gDNA that made up the material.

Original methodology: Reference gene primer amplification gave estimated nucleated cell counts. This table comes from immunoSEQ multiplex PCR, and its TCRdb copy is limited to in-frame clones, with some not included. The V and J calls and clone size come from that table; D and trimming were worked out from the DNA. Found here are fewer than 250,000 clones, roughly four fifths of them singletons; the top ten hold 2% to 3%. Sequencing input: peripheral blood. This receptor was taken from a woman in her forties with active or convalescent COVID-19.

This CDR3 reads CAWSKPSGTTDTQYF. CDR3 sequence (DNA): TGTGCCTGGAGTAAGCCTAGCGGAACCACAGATACGCAGTATTTT. The chain couples TRBV30 to TRBJ2-3; 7 nucleotides align to TRBD2. The trim removed 2 bases at V and 2 bases at J, leaving 7 bases unmatched. CDR1 and CDR2 (germline): GTSNPN, SVGIG (reference sequence). The CDR3 extends over 15 amino acids.